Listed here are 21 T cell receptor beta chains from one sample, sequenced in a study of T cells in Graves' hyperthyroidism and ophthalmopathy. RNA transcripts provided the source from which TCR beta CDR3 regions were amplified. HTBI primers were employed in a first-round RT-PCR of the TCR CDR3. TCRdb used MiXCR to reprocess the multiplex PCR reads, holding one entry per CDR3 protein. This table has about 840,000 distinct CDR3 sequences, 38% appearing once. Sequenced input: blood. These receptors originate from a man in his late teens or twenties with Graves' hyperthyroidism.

CDR3 region: CASSEVMGSQPQHF. The CDR3 coding sequence is TGTGCCAGCAGTGAAGTTATGGGGAGCCAGCCCCAGCATTTT. The chain recombines TRBV2 with TRBJ1-5; D ambiguous. The CDR3 has 14 residues. V lost 1 base to trimming and J lost 7 bases, with 11 bases between them. Germline V gene sequence: CDR1 SNHLY, CDR2 FYNNEI.

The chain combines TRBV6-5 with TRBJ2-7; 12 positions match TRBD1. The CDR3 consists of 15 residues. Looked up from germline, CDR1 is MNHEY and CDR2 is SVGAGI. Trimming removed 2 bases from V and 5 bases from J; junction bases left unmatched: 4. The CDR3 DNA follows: TGTGCCAGCAGTTACGAGGGACAGGGGGCTGACGAGCAGTACTTC. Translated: CASSYEGQGADEQYF.

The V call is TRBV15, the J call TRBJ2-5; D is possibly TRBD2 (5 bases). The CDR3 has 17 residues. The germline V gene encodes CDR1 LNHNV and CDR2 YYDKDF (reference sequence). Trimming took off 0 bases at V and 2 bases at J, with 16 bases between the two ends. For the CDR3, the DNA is TGTGCCACCAGCAGAGATCCGGTTGCGGACTTGCAAGAGACCCAGTACTTC. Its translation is CATSRDPVADLQETQYF.

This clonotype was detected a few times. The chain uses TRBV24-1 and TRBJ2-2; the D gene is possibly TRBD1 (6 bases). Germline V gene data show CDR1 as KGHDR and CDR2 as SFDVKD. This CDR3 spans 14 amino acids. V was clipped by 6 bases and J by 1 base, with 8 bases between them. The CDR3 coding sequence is TGTGCCACCAGTAGCAGGGGGAACACCGGGGAGCTGTTTTTT. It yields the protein CATSSRGNTGELFF.

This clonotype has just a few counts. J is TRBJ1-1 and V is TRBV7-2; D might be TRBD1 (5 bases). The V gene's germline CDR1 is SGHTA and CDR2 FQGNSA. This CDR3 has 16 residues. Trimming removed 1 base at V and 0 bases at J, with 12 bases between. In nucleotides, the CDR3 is TGTGCCAGCAGCTTAGGGGGCAGCCTCATGAACACTGAAGCTTTCTTT. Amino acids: CASSLGGSLMNTEAFF.

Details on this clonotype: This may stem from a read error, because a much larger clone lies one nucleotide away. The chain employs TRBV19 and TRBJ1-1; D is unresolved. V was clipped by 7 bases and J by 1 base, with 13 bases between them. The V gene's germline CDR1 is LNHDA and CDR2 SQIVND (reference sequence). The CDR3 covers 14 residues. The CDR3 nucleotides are TGTGCCAGTATGCAGAGGTTCGGGAACACTGAAGCTTTCTTT. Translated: CASMQRFGNTEAFF.

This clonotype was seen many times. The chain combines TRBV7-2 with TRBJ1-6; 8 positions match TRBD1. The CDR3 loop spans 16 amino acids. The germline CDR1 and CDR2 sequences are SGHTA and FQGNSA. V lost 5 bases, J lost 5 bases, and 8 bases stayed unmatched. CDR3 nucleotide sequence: TGTGCCAGCAGCCCCATGAGGACAGGGCATAATTCACCCCTCCACTTT. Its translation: CASSPMRTGHNSPLHF.

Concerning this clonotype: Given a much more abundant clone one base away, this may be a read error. For the CDR3, the DNA is TGCAGTGCTAGCAGGGAGAGTCAGCCCCAGCATTTT. Amino acids: CSASRESQPQHF. V is TRBV20-1 and J is TRBJ1-5, with a possible D match to TRBD1 (5 bases). CDR3 length: 12 amino acids. V was shortened by 3 bases and J by 6 bases, with 9 bases between the two germline ends. The V gene's germline CDR1 is DFQATT and CDR2 SNEGSKA (reference sequence).

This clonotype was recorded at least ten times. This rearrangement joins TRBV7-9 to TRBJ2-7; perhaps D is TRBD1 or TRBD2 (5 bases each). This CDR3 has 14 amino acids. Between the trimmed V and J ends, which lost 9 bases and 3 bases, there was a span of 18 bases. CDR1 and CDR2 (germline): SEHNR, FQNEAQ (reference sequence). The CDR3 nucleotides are TGTGCCAGTAGTCCCGGGACCCGCAGCTACGAGCAGTACTTC. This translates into CASSPGTRSYEQYF.

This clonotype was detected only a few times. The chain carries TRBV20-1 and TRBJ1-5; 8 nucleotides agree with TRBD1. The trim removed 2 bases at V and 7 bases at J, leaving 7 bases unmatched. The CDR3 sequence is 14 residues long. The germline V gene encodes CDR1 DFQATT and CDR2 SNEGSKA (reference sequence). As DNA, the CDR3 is TGCAGTGCTAGACTACAGGGGGTCGGACAGCCCCAGCATTTT. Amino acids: CSARLQGVGQPQHF.

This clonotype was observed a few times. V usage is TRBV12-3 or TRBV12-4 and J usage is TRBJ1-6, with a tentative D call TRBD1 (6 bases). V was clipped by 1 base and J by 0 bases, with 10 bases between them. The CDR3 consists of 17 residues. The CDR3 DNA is TGTGCCAGCAGTTTAGTGCAGGGGAGCTCCTATAATTCACCCCTCCACTTT. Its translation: CASSLVQGSSYNSPLHF.

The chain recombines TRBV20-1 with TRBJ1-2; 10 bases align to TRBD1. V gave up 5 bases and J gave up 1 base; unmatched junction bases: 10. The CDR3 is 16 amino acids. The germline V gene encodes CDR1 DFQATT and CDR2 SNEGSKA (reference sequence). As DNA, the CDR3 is TGCAGTGCTGACCCGAGCGACAGGGGGCTTAACTATGGCTACACCTTC. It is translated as CSADPSDRGLNYGYTF.

The CDR3 loop reads CATSDLQTAGGKADDEQYF. CDR3 DNA: TGTGCCACCAGTGATTTGCAAACTGCAGGGGGAAAGGCTGACGACGAGCAGTACTTC. J is TRBJ2-7 and V is TRBV24-1, with TRBD1 matching 7 bases. CDR1 is KGHDR and CDR2 is SFDVKD in the germline V gene. This CDR3 has 19 residues. The V segment lost 0 bases and the J segment 5 bases; nucleotides outside the gene matches: 18.

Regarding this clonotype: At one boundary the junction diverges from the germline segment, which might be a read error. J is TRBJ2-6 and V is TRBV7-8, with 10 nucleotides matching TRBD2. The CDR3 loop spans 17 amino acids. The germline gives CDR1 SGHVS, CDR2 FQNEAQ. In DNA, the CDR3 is TGTGCCAGCAGTCTTAGCGGGGGGCCCTCTGGGGCCGACGTCCTGACTTTC. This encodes CASSLSGGPSGADVLTF.

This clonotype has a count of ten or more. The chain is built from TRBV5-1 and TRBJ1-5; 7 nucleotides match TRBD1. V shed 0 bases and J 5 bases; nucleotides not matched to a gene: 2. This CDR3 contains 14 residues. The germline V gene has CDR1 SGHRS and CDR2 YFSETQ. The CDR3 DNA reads TGCGCCAGCAGCTTGGTAGGGGGCCATCAGCCCCAGCATTTT. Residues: CASSLVGGHQPQHF.

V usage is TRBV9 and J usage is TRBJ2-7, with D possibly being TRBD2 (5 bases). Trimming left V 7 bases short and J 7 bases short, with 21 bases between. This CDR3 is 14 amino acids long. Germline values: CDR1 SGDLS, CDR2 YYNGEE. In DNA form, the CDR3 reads TGTGCCAGCTCACCCCAGGATGCTGGCGGGGAGCAGTACTTC. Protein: CASSPQDAGGEQYF.

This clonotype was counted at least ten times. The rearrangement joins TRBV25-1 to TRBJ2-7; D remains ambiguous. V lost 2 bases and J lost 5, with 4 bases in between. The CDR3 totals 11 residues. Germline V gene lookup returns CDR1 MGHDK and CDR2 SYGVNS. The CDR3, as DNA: TGTGCCAGCAGTGAAATGGACGAGCAGTACTTC. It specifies CASSEMDEQYF.

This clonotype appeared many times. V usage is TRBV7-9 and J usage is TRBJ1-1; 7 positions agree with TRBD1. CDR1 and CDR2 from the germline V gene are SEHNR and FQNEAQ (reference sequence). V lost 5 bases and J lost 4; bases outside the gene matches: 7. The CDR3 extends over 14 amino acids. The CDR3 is CASSPLTGSTEAFF. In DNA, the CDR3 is TGTGCCAGCAGCCCACTGACAGGGAGCACTGAAGCTTTCTTT.

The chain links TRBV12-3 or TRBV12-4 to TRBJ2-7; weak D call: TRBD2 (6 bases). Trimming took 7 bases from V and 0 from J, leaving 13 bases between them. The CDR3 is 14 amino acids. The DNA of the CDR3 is TGTGCCAGCAACTCGCTGGGGGGCTCCTACGAGCAGTACTTC. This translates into CASNSLGGSYEQYF.

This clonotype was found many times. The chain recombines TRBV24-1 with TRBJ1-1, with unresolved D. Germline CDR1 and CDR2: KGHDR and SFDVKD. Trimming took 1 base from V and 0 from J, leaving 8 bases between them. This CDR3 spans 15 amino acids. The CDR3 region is CATSDLTDMNTEAFF. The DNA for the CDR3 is TGTGCCACCAGTGATTTAACAGATATGAACACTGAAGCTTTCTTT.

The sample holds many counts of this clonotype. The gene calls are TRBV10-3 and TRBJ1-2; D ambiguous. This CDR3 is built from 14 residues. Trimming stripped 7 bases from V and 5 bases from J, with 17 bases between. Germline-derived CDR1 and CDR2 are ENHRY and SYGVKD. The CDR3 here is CAITSGLSPYGYTF. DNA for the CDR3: TGTGCCATCACCTCCGGGCTGAGCCCTTATGGCTACACCTTC.